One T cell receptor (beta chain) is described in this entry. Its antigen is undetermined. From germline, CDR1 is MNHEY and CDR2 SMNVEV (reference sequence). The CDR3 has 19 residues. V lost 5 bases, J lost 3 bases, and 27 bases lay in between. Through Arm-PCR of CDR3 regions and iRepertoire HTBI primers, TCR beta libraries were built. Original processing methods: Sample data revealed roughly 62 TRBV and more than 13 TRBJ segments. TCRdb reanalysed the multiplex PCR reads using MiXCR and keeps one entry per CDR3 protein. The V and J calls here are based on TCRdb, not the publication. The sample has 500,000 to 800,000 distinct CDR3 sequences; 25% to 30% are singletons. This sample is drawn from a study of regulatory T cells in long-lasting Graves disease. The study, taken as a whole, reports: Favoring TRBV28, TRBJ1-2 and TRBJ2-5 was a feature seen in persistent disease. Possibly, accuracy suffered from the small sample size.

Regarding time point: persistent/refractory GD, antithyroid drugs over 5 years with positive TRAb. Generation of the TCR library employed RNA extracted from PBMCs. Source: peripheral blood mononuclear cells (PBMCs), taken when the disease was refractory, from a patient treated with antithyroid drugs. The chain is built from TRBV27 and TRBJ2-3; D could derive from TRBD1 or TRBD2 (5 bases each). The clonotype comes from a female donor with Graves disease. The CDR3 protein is CASSRLGTLDPERTDTQYF. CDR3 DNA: TGTGCCAGCAGTCGTTTGGGGACCTTGGACCCGGAAAGGACAGATACGCAGTATTTT.